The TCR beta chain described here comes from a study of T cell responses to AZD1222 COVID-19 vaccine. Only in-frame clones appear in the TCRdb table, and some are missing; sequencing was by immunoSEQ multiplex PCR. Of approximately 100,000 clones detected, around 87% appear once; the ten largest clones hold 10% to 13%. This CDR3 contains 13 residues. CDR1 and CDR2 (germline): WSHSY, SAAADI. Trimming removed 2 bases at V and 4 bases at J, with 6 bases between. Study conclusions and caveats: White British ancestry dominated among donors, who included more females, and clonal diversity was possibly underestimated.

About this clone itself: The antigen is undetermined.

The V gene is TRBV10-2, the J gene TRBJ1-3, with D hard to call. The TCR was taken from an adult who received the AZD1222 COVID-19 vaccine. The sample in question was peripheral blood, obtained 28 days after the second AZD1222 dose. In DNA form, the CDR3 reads TGCGCCAGCAGTGAGACCAGGGGAAACACCATATATTTT. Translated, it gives CASSETRGNTIYF.